Listed here is a single TCR beta chain. Its target is not known. This entry is derived from a study of T-cell reconstitution after alpha-beta-depleted transplantation in children. V lost 3 bases, J lost 4 bases, and 10 bases stayed unmatched. CDR3 length: 15 amino acids. Germline lookup yields CDR1 DFQATT and CDR2 SNEGSKA (reference sequence). It was with unique molecular identifiers that the TCRbeta library was prepared. Each CDR3 protein is one row after TCRdb ran MiXCR on the PCR reads. In the table there are 550,000 to 600,000 distinct CDR3 sequences, 20% to 25% of which are singletons. Study-level points and caveats: TCRbeta diversity was high at day 60 in some patients (a result of surviving recipient T cells and thymic progenitors). In patients about two months after transplant, alpha-beta T cells reportedly arose from several hundred expanded graft clones. Hyperexpanded clones declined; after one year, newly produced T cells mostly supplied diversity.

Here the sequenced sample was PBMCs, mostly from graft donor cells, taken 360 days after TCRalphabeta/CD19-depleted stem cell transplant. The TCR originated in a boy less than two years old who had a stem cell transplant for acute myeloid leukemia, so the T cells may come from the graft donor. This chain connects TRBV20-1 to TRBJ2-7; 9 bases are shared with TRBD1. This CDR3 reads CSARGLRDRDYEQYF. For the CDR3, the DNA is TGCAGTGCTAGGGGGCTCCGGGACAGGGATTACGAGCAGTACTTC.